This T cell receptor beta chain was captured in a study of Ad26.COV2.S vaccination and SARS-CoV-2 variants. Points from the study as a whole: Placebo and vaccine recipients had non-spike TCR breadth that was similar. Reported findings describe substantial breadth in spike-specific CD8+ and CD4+ T cell responses following vaccination.

Treatment described: around 19 received Ad26.COV2.S at low or high dose, single or two shots; several received placebo; per-sample allocation not given. At day 63 after the first vaccine or placebo injection, samples were drawn. Ad26 vector vaccine expressed Wuhan-strain SARS-CoV-2 spike. TCRdb's table, derived via immunoSEQ multiplex PCR, lists solely in-frame clones and lacks some. The table lists about 410,000 clones, about nine tenths of them singletons, with about 2% in the top ten. As regards this clone: Its antigen is still unknown.

This CDR3 region has 14 residues. CDR1 is SGHTA, CDR2 FQGNSA, per germline. The V and J ends lost 4 bases and 0 bases, in that order; junction bases with no gene match: 2. This specimen consisted of peripheral blood, obtained in a trial of Ad26.COV2.S vaccine versus placebo. The gene calls are TRBV7-2 and TRBJ2-7; 8 bases agree with TRBD1. The sequence derives from a person between 18 and 59 years old who received the Ad26.COV2.S COVID-19 vaccine or a placebo. The CDR3 DNA reads as TGTGCCAGCAGCTCACAGGGGGGCTCCTACGAGCAGTACTTC. This codes for CASSSQGGSYEQYF.